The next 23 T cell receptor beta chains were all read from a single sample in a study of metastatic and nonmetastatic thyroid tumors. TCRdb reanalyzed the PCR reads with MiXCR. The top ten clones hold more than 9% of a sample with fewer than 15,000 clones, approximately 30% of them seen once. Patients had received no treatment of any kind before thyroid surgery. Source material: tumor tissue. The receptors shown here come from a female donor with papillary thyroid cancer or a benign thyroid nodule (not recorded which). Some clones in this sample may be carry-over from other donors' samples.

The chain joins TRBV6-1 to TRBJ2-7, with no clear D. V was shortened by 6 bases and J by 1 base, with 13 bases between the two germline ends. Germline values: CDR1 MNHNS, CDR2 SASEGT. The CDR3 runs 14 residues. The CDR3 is CASSPSRESYEQYF. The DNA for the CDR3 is TGTGCCAGCAGCCCCTCAAGGGAATCCTACGAGCAGTACTTC.

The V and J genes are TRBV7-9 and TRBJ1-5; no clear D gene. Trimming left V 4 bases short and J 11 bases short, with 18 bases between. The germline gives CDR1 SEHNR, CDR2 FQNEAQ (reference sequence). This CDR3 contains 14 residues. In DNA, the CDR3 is TGTGCCAGCAGCTCTGCGGGTGGGAATCAAACCCAGCATTTT. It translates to CASSSAGGNQTQHF. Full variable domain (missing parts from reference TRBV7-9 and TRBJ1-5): DTGVSQNPRHKITKRGQNVTFRCDPISEHNRLYWYRQTLGQGPEFLTYFQNEAQLEKSRLLSDRFSAERPKGSFSTLEIQRTEQGDSAMYLCASSSAGGNQTQHFGDGTRLSIL.

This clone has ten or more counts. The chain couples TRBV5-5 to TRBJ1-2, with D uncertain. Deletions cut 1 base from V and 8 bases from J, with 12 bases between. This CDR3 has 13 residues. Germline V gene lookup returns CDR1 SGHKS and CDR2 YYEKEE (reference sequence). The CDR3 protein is CASSLKLGLGYTF. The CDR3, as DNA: TGTGCCAGCAGCTTGAAACTAGGGCTAGGCTACACCTTC.

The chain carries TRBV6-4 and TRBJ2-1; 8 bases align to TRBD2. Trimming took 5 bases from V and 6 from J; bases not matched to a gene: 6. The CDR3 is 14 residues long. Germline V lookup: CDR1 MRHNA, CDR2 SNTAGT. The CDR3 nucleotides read TGTGCCAGCAGTCCTAGCGGGCAATTCAATGAGCAGTTCTTC. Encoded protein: CASSPSGQFNEQFF.

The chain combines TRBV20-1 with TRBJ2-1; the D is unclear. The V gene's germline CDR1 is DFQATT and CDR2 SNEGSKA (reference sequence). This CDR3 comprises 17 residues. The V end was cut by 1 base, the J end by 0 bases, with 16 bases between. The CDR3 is CSARAPFGRSSYNEQFF. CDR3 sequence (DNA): TGCAGTGCTAGAGCGCCCTTTGGGCGGAGCTCCTACAATGAGCAGTTCTTC.

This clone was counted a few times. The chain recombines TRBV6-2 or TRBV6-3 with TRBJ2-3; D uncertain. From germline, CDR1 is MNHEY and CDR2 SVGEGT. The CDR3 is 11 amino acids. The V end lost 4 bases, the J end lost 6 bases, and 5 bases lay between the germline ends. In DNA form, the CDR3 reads TGTGCCAGCAGTTCAGCGGATACGCAGTATTTT. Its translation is CASSSADTQYF.

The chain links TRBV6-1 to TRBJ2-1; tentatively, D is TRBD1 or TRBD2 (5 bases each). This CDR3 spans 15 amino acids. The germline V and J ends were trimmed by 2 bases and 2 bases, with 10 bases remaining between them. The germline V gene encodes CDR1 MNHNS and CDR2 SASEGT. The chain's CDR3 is CASSERGAAYNEQFF. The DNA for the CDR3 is TGTGCCAGCAGTGAAAGGGGAGCGGCCTACAATGAGCAGTTCTTC.

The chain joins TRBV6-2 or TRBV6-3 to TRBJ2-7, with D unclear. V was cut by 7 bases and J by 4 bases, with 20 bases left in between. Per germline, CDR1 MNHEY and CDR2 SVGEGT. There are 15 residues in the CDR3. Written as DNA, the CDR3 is TGTGCCAGCATTTTAGCTAGTGTGAACTTTTACGAGCAGTACTTC. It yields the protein CASILASVNFYEQYF.

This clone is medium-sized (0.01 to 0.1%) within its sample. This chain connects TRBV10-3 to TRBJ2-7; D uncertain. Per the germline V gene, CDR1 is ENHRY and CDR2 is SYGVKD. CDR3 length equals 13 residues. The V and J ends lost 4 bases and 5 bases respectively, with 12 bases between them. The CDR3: CAISGRQFDEQYF. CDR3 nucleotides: TGTGCCATCAGTGGACGGCAGTTCGACGAGCAGTACTTC.

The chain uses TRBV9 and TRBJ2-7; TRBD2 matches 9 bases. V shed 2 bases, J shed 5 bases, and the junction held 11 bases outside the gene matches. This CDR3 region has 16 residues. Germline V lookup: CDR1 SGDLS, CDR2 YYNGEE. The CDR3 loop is CASSVIPSGILNEQYF. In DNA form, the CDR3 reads TGTGCCAGCAGCGTGATCCCTAGCGGGATTCTCAACGAGCAGTACTTC.

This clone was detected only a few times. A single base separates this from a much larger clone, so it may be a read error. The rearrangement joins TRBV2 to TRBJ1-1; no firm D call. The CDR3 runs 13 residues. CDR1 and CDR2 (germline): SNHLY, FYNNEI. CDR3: CGSTLGEDTEAFF. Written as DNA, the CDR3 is TGTGGCAGCACTCTTGGGGAGGACACTGAAGCTTTCTTT.

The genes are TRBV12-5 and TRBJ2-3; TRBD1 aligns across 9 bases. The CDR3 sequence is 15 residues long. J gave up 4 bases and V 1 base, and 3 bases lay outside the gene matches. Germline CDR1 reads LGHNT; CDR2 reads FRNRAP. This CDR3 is CASGLGTGVADTQYF. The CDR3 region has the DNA TGTGCTAGTGGTTTGGGGACAGGGGTTGCAGATACGCAGTATTTT.

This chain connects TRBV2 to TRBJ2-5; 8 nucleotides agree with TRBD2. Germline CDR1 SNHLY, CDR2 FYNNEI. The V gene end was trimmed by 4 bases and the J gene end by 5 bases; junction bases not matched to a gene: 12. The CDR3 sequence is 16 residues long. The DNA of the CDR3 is TGTGCCAGCAGTGTTGGTACTATCGGGAGGGTTGAGACCCAGTACTTC. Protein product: CASSVGTIGRVETQYF.

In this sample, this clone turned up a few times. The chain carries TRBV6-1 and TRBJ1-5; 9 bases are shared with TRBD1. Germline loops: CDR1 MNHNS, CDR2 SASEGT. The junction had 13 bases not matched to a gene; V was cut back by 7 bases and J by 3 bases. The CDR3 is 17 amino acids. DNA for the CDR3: TGTGCCAGCACCGGGACAGGGTCCCCTCTTTTCAATCAGCCCCAGCATTTT. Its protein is CASTGTGSPLFNQPQHF.

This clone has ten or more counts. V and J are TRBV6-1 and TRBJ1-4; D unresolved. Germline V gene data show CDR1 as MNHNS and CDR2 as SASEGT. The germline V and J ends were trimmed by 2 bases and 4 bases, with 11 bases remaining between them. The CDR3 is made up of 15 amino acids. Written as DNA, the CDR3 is TGTGCCAGCAGTGAATCCGTCGTCCGTAATGAAAAACTGTTTTTT. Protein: CASSESVVRNEKLFF.

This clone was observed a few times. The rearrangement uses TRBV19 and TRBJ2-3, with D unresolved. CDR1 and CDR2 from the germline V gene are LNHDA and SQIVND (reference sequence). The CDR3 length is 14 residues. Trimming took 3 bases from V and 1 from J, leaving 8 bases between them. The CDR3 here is CASSILPGTDTQYF. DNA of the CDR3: TGTGCCAGTAGTATCCTACCCGGCACAGATACGCAGTATTTT.

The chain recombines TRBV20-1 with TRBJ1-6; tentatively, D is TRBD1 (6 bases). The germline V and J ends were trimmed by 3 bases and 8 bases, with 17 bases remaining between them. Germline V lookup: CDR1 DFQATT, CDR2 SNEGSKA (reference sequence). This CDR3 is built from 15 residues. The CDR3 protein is CSASSGTHNDSPLHF. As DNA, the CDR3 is TGCAGTGCTAGTTCCGGGACACATAACGATTCACCCCTCCACTTT.

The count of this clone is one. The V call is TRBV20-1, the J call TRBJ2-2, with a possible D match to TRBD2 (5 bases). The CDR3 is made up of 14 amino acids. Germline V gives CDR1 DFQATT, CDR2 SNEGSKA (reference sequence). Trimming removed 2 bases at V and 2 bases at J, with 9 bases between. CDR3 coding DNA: TGCAGTGCTAGATTTGGAGGAAACACCGGGGAGCTGTTTTTT. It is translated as CSARFGGNTGELFF.

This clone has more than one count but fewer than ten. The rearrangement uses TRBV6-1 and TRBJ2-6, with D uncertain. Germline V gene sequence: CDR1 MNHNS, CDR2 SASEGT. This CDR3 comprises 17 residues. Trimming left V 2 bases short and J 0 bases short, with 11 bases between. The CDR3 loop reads CASSEFPKASGANVLTF. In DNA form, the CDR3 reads TGTGCCAGCAGTGAATTCCCAAAGGCCTCTGGGGCCAACGTCCTGACTTTC.

In nucleotides, the CDR3 is TGTGCCAGCAGCCCCCCGCTGGTGGAGACCCAGTACTTC. Translated: CASSPPLVETQYF. The rearrangement joins TRBV7-9 to TRBJ2-5, with D uncertain. CDR3 length equals 13 residues. Trimming cost V 5 bases and J 5 bases, with 12 bases left between them. Germline CDR1 is SEHNR and CDR2 is FQNEAQ (reference sequence).

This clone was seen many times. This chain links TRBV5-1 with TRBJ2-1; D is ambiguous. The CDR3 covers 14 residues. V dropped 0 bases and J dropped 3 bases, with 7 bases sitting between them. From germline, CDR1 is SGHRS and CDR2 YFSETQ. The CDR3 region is CASSLAVSYNEQFF. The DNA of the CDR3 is TGCGCCAGCAGCTTGGCTGTCAGCTACAATGAGCAGTTCTTC.

The CDR3 here is CAHSGANEQFF. For the CDR3, the DNA is TGTGCTCACAGTGGGGCAAATGAGCAGTTCTTC. The V and J genes are TRBV30 and TRBJ2-1, with D possibly TRBD1 on 5 matching bases. Germline V CDR1 and CDR2: GTSNPN, SVGIG (reference sequence). The CDR3 covers 11 residues.

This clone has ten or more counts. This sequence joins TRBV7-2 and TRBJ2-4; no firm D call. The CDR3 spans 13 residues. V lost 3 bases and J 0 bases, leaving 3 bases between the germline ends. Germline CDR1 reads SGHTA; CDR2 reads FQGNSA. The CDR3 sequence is CASSLAAKNIQYF. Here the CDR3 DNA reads TGTGCCAGCAGCTTGGCAGCCAAAAACATTCAGTACTTC.